This T cell receptor (beta chain) comes out of a study of blood T cell repertoires in COVID-19. Study background: The cDNA or gDNA used as material had been derived from T cells, B-cell-depleted T cells, or PBMCs.

CDR1 is ENHRY and CDR2 is SYGVKD in the germline V gene. Trimming cost V 7 bases and J 3 bases; bases outside gene matches: 8. CDR3 length equals 15 residues. Everyone who took part was 18 to 89 years old, and they came from fewer than 25 US areas. Participants reported their clinical history, and cohort assignment relied on those reports. This clone was seen only a few times. The data were produced by immunoSEQ multiplex PCR, yet TCRdb's version contains in-frame clones alone and is incomplete. Here the sample spans about 400,000 clones, approximately 85% being singletons. V gene TRBV10-3 combines with J gene TRBJ2-1; the match to TRBD1 covers 8 bases. The origin of this receptor is a woman in her thirties or forties with acute COVID-19. Sequencing was carried out using PBMCs or T cells enriched from blood (not recorded which). The CDR3 sequence: CAITPDRGFYNEQFF. As DNA, the CDR3 is TGTGCCATCACCCCAGACAGGGGCTTCTACAATGAGCAGTTCTTC.